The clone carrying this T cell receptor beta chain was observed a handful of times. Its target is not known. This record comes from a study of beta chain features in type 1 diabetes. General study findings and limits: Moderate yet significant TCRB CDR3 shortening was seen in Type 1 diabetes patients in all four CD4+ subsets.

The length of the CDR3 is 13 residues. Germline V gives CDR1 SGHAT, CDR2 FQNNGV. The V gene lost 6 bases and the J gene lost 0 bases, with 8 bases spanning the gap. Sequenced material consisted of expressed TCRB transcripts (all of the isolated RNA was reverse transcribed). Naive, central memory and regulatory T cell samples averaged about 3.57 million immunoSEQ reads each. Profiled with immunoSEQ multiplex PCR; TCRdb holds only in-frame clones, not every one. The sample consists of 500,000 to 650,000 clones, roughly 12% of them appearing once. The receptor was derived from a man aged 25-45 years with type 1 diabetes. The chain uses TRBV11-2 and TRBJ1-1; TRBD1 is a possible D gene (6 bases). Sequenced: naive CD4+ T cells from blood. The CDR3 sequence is CASRGQLNTEAFF. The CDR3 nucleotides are TGTGCCAGCAGAGGACAGTTGAACACTGAAGCTTTCTTT.